The T cell receptor beta chain under discussion was sequenced for a study of regulatory T cells in long-lasting Graves disease. Study-level findings and limits: Examination was confined to peripheral blood, excluding thyroid tissue.

In building TCR beta libraries, iRepertoire HTBI primers were used together with Arm-PCR of CDR3 regions. TCRdb independently ran MiXCR on the multiplex PCR reads; one entry per CDR3 protein. The data contain 400,000 to 500,000 distinct CDR3 sequences, 15% to 20% of them seen just once; the ten biggest clones take up roughly 23%. With regard to this clonotype: Its cognate antigen is unknown.

Specified time point: newly diagnosed GD, antithyroid drugs for less than 3 months. PBMC-derived RNA was used for the TCR library. All patients originated from an endocrinology department located in Xi'an, China. There are 14 residues in the CDR3. Germline-derived CDR1 and CDR2 are MNHEY and SVGEGT. The ends were cut back, 3 bases at V and 5 bases at J, with 14 bases in the middle. The sample was also reused in another study, on T cells in Graves' hyperthyroidism and ophthalmopathy. That study adds: For Graves' hyperthyroidism to be stable, ophthalmopathy could not progress within 18 months. Diagnosis of hyperthyroidism was new in patients aged 18 to 65, and its duration was under 2 months.

The receptor's source is a woman younger than 30 with Graves disease. The gene calls are TRBV6-2 or TRBV6-3 and TRBJ2-7; tentative D call: TRBD1 (6 bases). The sequenced sample was peripheral blood mononuclear cells (PBMCs), obtained at new diagnosis, from a patient treated with antithyroid drugs. CDR3 sequence: CASSYLGAGDEQYF. In DNA, the CDR3 is TGTGCCAGCAGTTATCTGGGGGCGGGCGACGAGCAGTACTTC.